Listed here are 21 T cell receptor beta chains from one sample, sequenced in a study of fetal regulatory T cell absence and autoimmunity. The data were produced by immunoSEQ multiplex PCR, yet TCRdb's version contains in-frame clones alone and is incomplete. The sample has more than 90,000 clones; roughly 70% are singletons. The source material was pancreas tissue. Receptor source: a male donor with IPEX syndrome.

V is TRBV7-9 and J is TRBJ1-2; D might be TRBD1 (6 bases). Germline lookup yields CDR1 SEHNR and CDR2 FQNEAQ (reference sequence). Trimming took off 1 base at V and 5 bases at J, with 11 bases between the two ends. The CDR3 is 14 amino acids. CDR3 sequence reads: CASSLVGRGYGYTF. CDR3 bases: TGTGCCAGCAGCTTAGTGGGCAGGGGATATGGCTACACCTTC.

The V gene is TRBV7-8, the J gene TRBJ1-4, with TRBD1 as a possible D gene (5 bases). This CDR3 contains 14 residues. Germline CDR1 is SGHVS and CDR2 is FQNEAQ. V was clipped by 7 bases and J by 7 bases, with 16 bases between them. CDR3 nucleotides: TGTGCCAGCACCACTACAGGTCTGGGTGAAAAACTGTTTTTT. This codes for CASTTTGLGEKLFF.

The rearrangement links TRBV7-9 to TRBJ2-3; perhaps TRBD1 as D (6 bases). V dropped 1 base and J dropped 2 bases, with 10 bases sitting between them. CDR3 length: 15 amino acids. Germline assignment: CDR1 SEHNR and CDR2 FQNEAQ (reference sequence). The CDR3 here is CASSLVRGNTDTQYF. In DNA form, the CDR3 reads TGTGCCAGCAGCTTAGTCAGGGGCAACACAGATACGCAGTATTTT.

The chain links TRBV6-1 to TRBJ1-5; no firm D call. V lost 1 base to trimming and J lost 5 bases, with 12 bases between them. Germline V CDR1 and CDR2: MNHNS, SASEGT. The CDR3 spans 15 residues. CDR3 nucleotides: TGTGCCAGCAGTGAAGTGGTCAGCGACTATCAGCCCCAGCATTTT. Translation: CASSEVVSDYQPQHF.

This chain connects TRBV6-1 to TRBJ2-3, with a weak D call TRBD1 (5 bases). The CDR3 length is 14 residues. V dropped 7 bases and J dropped 6 bases, with 17 bases sitting between them. Germline CDR1 reads MNHNS; CDR2 reads SASEGT. CDR3 sequence reads: CASNLRGRTDTQYF. CDR3 in DNA: TGTGCCAGCAACCTTAGGGGAAGAACGGATACGCAGTATTTT.

This clone showed up just a few times. The rearrangement uses TRBV27 and TRBJ1-1; D might be TRBD1 (6 bases). This CDR3 is built from 15 residues. Between the trimmed V and J ends, which lost 5 bases and 0 bases, there was a span of 13 bases. Germline V CDR1 and CDR2: MNHEY, SMNVEV (reference sequence). The CDR3 here is CASSQGRRMNTEAFF. The CDR3 DNA reads as TGTGCCAGCAGTCAGGGGAGGAGGATGAACACTGAAGCTTTCTTT.

The chain couples TRBV6-6 to TRBJ1-1; D unclear. The CDR3 totals 12 residues. Germline assignment: CDR1 MNHNY and CDR2 SVGAGI (reference sequence). V lost 2 bases to trimming and J lost 7 bases, with 8 bases between them. The CDR3 loop is CASSYRMSEAFF. Here the CDR3 DNA reads TGTGCCAGCAGTTACCGCATGAGTGAAGCTTTCTTT.

The chain recombines TRBV25-1 with TRBJ2-1; the match to TRBD2 covers 8 bases. This CDR3 contains 13 residues. Trimming cost V 5 bases and J 7 bases; bases outside gene matches: 4. Germline assignment: CDR1 MGHDK and CDR2 SYGVNS. The CDR3 DNA is TGTGCCAGCAGTCCAAGACTAGCGAATGAGCAGTTCTTC. Residues: CASSPRLANEQFF.

This clone turned up a few times. The chain uses TRBV27 and TRBJ2-7; no firm D call. Germline CDR1 reads MNHEY; CDR2 reads SMNVEV (reference sequence). CDR3 length: 14 residues. V lost 3 bases and J lost 3, with 12 bases in between. Here the CDR3 DNA reads TGTGCCAGCAGTTTTGGTGGGCCTAGCTACGAGCAGTACTTC. Translated: CASSFGGPSYEQYF.

A single count supports this clone. The chain recombines TRBV5-6 with TRBJ2-7; D gene uncertain. Trimming took 0 bases from V and 7 from J, leaving 8 bases between them. Germline CDR1 is SGHDT and CDR2 is YYEEEE. This CDR3 is 12 amino acids long. Written as DNA, the CDR3 is TGTGCCAGCAGCTTGGGATGGCGGGAGCAGTACTTC. Protein sequence: CASSLGWREQYF.

The V call is TRBV5-1, the J call TRBJ2-7; D is unresolved. V was shortened by 0 bases and J by 0 bases, with 10 bases between the two germline ends. Germline V CDR1 and CDR2: SGHRS, YFSETQ. This CDR3 has 15 residues. As DNA, the CDR3 is TGCGCCAGCAGCTTGGGGGTGGTTGTCTCCTACGAGCAGTACTTC. Translated: CASSLGVVVSYEQYF.

V gene TRBV27 combines with J gene TRBJ2-3; 9 positions agree with TRBD2. The CDR3 has 16 residues. V was pared by 3 bases and J by 3 bases, with 7 bases of the junction left unmatched. The germline V gene encodes CDR1 MNHEY and CDR2 SMNVEV (reference sequence). CDR3 bases: TGTGCCAGCAGTTTCCCGGCGGGAGGGCTAACAGATACGCAGTATTTT. Its protein product is CASSFPAGGLTDTQYF.

The chain joins TRBV11-3 to TRBJ1-1; 7 bases line up with TRBD1. The germline CDR1 and CDR2 sequences are SGHNT and YENEEA. V lost 2 bases, J lost 5 bases, and 8 bases stayed unmatched. This CDR3 has 15 amino acids. This CDR3 reads CASSLLKGGATEAFF. The CDR3 bases are TGTGCCAGCAGCTTACTGAAAGGGGGCGCAACTGAAGCTTTCTTT.

The chain has TRBV4-1 and TRBJ2-3; TRBD1 or TRBD2 may be the D gene (6 bases each). Trimming removed 0 bases at V and 4 bases at J, with 11 bases between. There are 15 residues in the CDR3. Germline V gives CDR1 MGHRA, CDR2 YSYEKL. The DNA of the CDR3 is TGCGCCAGCAGCCAAGAAGGAGGGGGGCCAGATACGCAGTATTTT. It is translated as CASSQEGGGPDTQYF.

This chain connects TRBV30 to TRBJ2-1, with 8 bases aligning to TRBD2. Germline V gene sequence: CDR1 GTSNPN, CDR2 SVGIG (reference sequence). The trim removed 0 bases at V and 9 bases at J, leaving 7 bases unmatched. This CDR3 contains 14 residues. The CDR3 loop reads CAWSVLGLDIEQFF. The CDR3 DNA reads TGTGCCTGGAGTGTACTGGGACTAGATATTGAGCAGTTCTTC.

On this clone: Distinct nucleotide sequences in the sample also encode this CDR3. CDR3 sequence: CASSLVGTYEQYF. The CDR3 coding sequence is TGTGCCAGCAGCTTAGTGGGCACCTACGAGCAGTACTTC. The rearrangement joins TRBV11-2 to TRBJ2-7, with D unresolved. The CDR3 totals 13 residues. Trimming took off 1 base at V and 2 bases at J, with 6 bases between the two ends. CDR1 SGHAT and CDR2 FQNNGV come from the germline V gene.

The chain has TRBV6-5 and TRBJ1-1; 7 positions match TRBD1. V dropped 5 bases and J dropped 2; count of bases not matched to a gene: 2. Per germline, CDR1 MNHEY and CDR2 SVGAGI. The CDR3 contains 13 residues. CDR3 residues: CASSRGRNTEAFF. DNA of the CDR3: TGTGCCAGCAGTAGGGGGCGAAACACTGAAGCTTTCTTT.

The CDR3: CASSSGVYEQYF. CDR3 in DNA: TGTGCCAGCAGCTCGGGAGTTTACGAGCAGTACTTC. The V call is TRBV27, the J call TRBJ2-7; perhaps TRBD2 as D (6 bases). The germline CDR1 and CDR2 sequences are MNHEY and SMNVEV (reference sequence). V lost 6 bases, J lost 4 bases, and 10 bases lay in between. The CDR3 sequence is 12 residues long.

The chain couples TRBV5-4 to TRBJ1-2; 9 bases agree with TRBD1. This CDR3 is 15 amino acids long. CDR1 and CDR2 from the germline V gene are SGHNT and YYREEE (reference sequence). The J segment lost 4 bases and the V segment lost 4 bases, leaving 8 bases of the junction unmatched. The CDR3 DNA sequence: TGTGCCAGCAGCCCGAGCCGGGACAGGGTCTATGGCTACACCTTC. Its translation is CASSPSRDRVYGYTF.

The rearrangement links TRBV29-1 to TRBJ1-2; TRBD1 aligns across 10 bases. Germline CDR1 and CDR2: SQVTM and ANQGSEA. V lost 6 bases and J lost 4; bases outside the gene matches: 8. This CDR3 has 14 residues. For the CDR3, the DNA is TGCAGCGTCCTTACCGGGACAGGGGTCTATGGCTACACCTTC. It yields the protein CSVLTGTGVYGYTF.

This clone has a single count. The genes are TRBV27 and TRBJ2-2; 14 bases are a match to TRBD2. The V and J ends lost 3 bases and 3 bases, in that order; junction bases with no gene match: 0. CDR3 length equals 16 residues. Germline V gene data show CDR1 as MNHEY and CDR2 as SMNVEV (reference sequence). The CDR3 DNA sequence: TGTGCCAGCAGTTTGACTAGCGGGAGGGACACCGGGGAGCTGTTTTTT. Translated: CASSLTSGRDTGELFF.